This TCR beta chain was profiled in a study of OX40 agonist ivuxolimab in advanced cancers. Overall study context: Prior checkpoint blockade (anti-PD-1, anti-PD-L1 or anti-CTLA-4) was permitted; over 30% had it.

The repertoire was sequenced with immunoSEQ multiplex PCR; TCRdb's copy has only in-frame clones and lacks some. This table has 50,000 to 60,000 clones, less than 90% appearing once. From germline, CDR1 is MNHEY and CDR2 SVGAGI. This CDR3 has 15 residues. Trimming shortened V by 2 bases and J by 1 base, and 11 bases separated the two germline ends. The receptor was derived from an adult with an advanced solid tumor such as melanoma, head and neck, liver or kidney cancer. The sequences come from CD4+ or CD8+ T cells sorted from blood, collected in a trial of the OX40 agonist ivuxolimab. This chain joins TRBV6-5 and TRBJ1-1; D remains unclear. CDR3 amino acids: CASSYGDWQNTEAFF. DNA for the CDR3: TGTGCCAGCAGTTACGGTGACTGGCAGAACACTGAAGCTTTCTTT.